The 10 T cell receptor beta chains below all came from one sample that was sequenced in a study of blood T cell repertoires in COVID-19. The repertoire was sequenced with immunoSEQ multiplex PCR; TCRdb's copy has only in-frame clones and lacks some. Of about 270,000 clones in the sample, approximately 81% were seen once. The material sequenced was peripheral blood. Receptor source: an older woman with active or convalescent COVID-19.

This clone appeared a few times. The chain has TRBV5-1 and TRBJ2-1; 10 bases line up with TRBD1. Per germline, CDR1 SGHRS and CDR2 YFSETQ. V was clipped by 2 bases and J by 9 bases; unmatched bases: 2. This CDR3 is 13 amino acids long. CDR3: CASSFGTGAEQFF. The CDR3, as DNA: TGCGCCAGCAGCTTTGGGACAGGGGCTGAGCAGTTCTTC.

The rearrangement uses TRBV29-1 and TRBJ1-2; 12 nucleotides match TRBD1. The V and J ends lost 1 base and 9 bases, in that order; junction bases with no gene match: 6. The CDR3 is made up of 14 amino acids. Germline CDR1 reads SQVTM; CDR2 reads ANQGSEA. CDR3 region: CSVEGPGQGASYTF. CDR3 DNA sequence: TGCAGCGTTGAAGGCCCGGGACAGGGGGCTAGCTACACCTTC.

The chain combines TRBV7-5 with TRBJ1-3; the table's TRBD1 call for D was not verified on the DNA. TRBV7-5 is annotated as a pseudogene. There are 15 residues in the CDR3. CDR3 nucleotide sequence: TGTGCCAGAAGGGGCAGGGGGTCGGGGGGAAACACCATATATTTT. Amino acids: CARRGRGSGGNTIYF.

The chain has TRBV12-3 or TRBV12-4 and TRBJ1-1; maybe TRBD1 (5 bases). CDR3 size: 12 residues. Trimming pared 5 bases from V and 6 bases from J, leaving 10 bases between. The DNA of the CDR3 is TGTGCCAGCAGTCCGGGGGGGGCTGAAGCTTTCTTT. This encodes CASSPGGAEAFF.

The chain uses TRBV7-6 and TRBJ2-5; 7 bases are shared with TRBD1. CDR1 is SGHVS and CDR2 is FNYEAQ in the germline V gene. The CDR3 sequence is 17 residues long. The ends lost 4 bases at V and 4 bases at J; junction bases unmatched: 15. CDR3 sequence: CASSSRPFIGGGETQYF. The CDR3 DNA is TGTGCCAGCAGCTCTCGACCGTTTATAGGGGGCGGAGAGACCCAGTACTTC.

The chain links TRBV30 to TRBJ1-5, with D tentatively TRBD1 (6 bases). The CDR3 contains 15 residues. V lost 0 bases and J 6 bases, leaving 15 bases between the germline ends. Germline V gene lookup returns CDR1 GTSNPN and CDR2 SVGIG (reference sequence). The CDR3 DNA follows: TGTGCCTGGAGTGTCGCGGGGGGGGCAAGTCAGCCCCAGCATTTT. Its protein is CAWSVAGGASQPQHF. Full variable domain (remainder filled in from reference TRBV30 and TRBJ1-5): SQTIHQWPATLVQPVGSPLSLECTVEGTSNPNLYWYRQAAGRGLQLLFYSVGIGQISSEVPQNLSASRPQDRQFILSSKKLLLSDSGFYLCAWSVAGGASQPQHFGDGTRLSIL.

The V gene is TRBV18, the J gene TRBJ1-6; 7 bases are a match to TRBD1. The ends lost 5 bases at V and 10 bases at J; junction bases unmatched: 8. This CDR3 has 14 amino acids. Germline loops: CDR1 KGHSH, CDR2 LQKENI. The CDR3 region has the DNA TGTGCCAGCTCAGCAGACAGGGTCAGGTCACCCCTCCACTTT. It yields the protein CASSADRVRSPLHF.

This clone was seen repeatedly, ten times or more. This chain joins TRBV2 and TRBJ1-1, with TRBD1 identical over 8 bases. Per the germline V gene, CDR1 is SNHLY and CDR2 is FYNNEI. V was clipped by 5 bases and J by 9 bases; unmatched bases: 11. CDR3 length: 14 residues. This CDR3 is CASSTSNRRGQAFF. The CDR3 DNA reads TGTGCCAGCAGTACGTCCAATCGCAGGGGGCAAGCTTTCTTT.

There are a few counts of this clone. The V call is TRBV7-8, the J call TRBJ2-7; 8 positions agree with TRBD2. The junction had 9 bases not matched to a gene; V was cut back by 5 bases and J by 3 bases. This CDR3 spans 15 amino acids. In germline, CDR1 is SGHVS, CDR2 FQNEAQ. CDR3 sequence reads: CASSASGGALYEQYF. CDR3 sequence (DNA): TGTGCCAGCAGCGCAAGCGGGGGCGCTCTCTACGAGCAGTACTTC.

The chain recombines TRBV5-8 with TRBJ2-1, with TRBD2 as a possible D gene (7 bases). Germline CDR1 is SGHTS and CDR2 is YDEGEE. Between the trimmed V and J ends, which lost 4 bases and 7 bases, there was a span of 18 bases. CDR3 length: 15 amino acids. DNA for the CDR3: TGTGCCAGCAGCCTGCGCGGGGGCCATAGGAATGAGCAGTTCTTC. Its protein product is CASSLRGGHRNEQFF.